This TCR beta chain was retrieved from a study of shared clonotypes between healthy human individuals. This clone was counted between two and nine times. Antigen unknown. Running of the assay took place at deep level. Method: immunoSEQ multiplex PCR; TCRdb's copy keeps in-frame clones and lacks some. The sample consists of around 650,000 clones, roughly 95% of them appearing once. Naive-designated CD8 cells lacked CD45RO, were positively enriched for CCR7, and omitted terminally differentiated effector memory CD45RA+ cells. Study-wide results and caveats: Some clonotypes were shared by all four sorted-subset donors, while others were not shared. The non-shared ones had lower generation probabilities than the shared ones. Among a few donors, roughly 5% of naive CD4 clonotypes were found in common. Sequencing depth was expected to influence donor clonotype sharing.

The TCR originated in a woman aged 25 to 45 in good health. Sequenced input: naive CD8+ T cells sorted from blood.

CDR3 in DNA: TGTGCCAGCAGTCCCCACAAGCAGTACTTC. Its translation is CASSPHKQYF. V is TRBV27 and J is TRBJ2-7; D uncertain. The CDR3 covers 10 residues. Trimming removed 5 bases at V and 8 bases at J, with 7 bases between. Germline CDR1 reads MNHEY; CDR2 reads SMNVEV (reference sequence).